The present TCR beta chain was sequenced within a study of blood T cells in healthy people across ages. There are 16 residues in the CDR3. Germline V gene lookup returns CDR1 SEHNR and CDR2 FQNEAQ (reference sequence). The junction had 6 bases not matched to a gene; V was cut back by 0 bases and J by 5 bases. In this sample, this clonotype turned up a few times. Combining a sample-barcoded 5' primer with a J-beta primer mix, a second PCR ran for roughly 6 to 12 cycles. TCRdb called the 5' RACE reads again in MiXCR, with one record for every CDR3 protein. The sample includes roughly 800,000 distinct CDR3 sequences, more than 25% of them seen just once. This sample was shared with a second study, whose subject was T cells of mothers and their children. That paper states: The study sampled a few healthy Caucasian mothers and their six children.

The chain has TRBV7-9 and TRBJ2-1; 8 nucleotides agree with TRBD2. This clonotype originated in a boy under 18 in good health. The material sequenced was blood. This chain's CDR3 is CASSLAASGHDNEQFF. CDR3 coding DNA: TGTGCCAGCAGCTTAGCTGCTAGCGGGCACGACAATGAGCAGTTCTTC.